Each of the 22 T cell receptor beta chains below was sequenced from the same sample in a study of blood T cell repertoires in COVID-19. The protocol was immunoSEQ multiplex PCR, while the TCRdb copy is restricted to in-frame clones and leaves out a portion. This sample carries 100,000 to 150,000 clones, approximately 89% of them seen once, and the ten largest clones take roughly 3%. Specimen: peripheral blood. These TCRs come from a woman over 75 with COVID-19, enrolled during active disease.

As to this clone: One junction end does not reproduce the germline sequence, and a read error may be involved. This chain uses TRBV2 with TRBJ2-7; a possible D gene is TRBD2 (5 bases). Germline assignment: CDR1 SNHLY and CDR2 FYNNEI. This CDR3 has 13 amino acids. As DNA, the CDR3 is TGTGCCAGCATGTATGCTAGCTCCCACGAGCAGTACTTC. The encoded protein is CASMYASSHEQYF.

This clone was counted only a few times. The CDR3, as DNA: TGTGCCAGCAGTTTATCCCCGAGGGTTCGCTATGGCTACACCTTC. Its translation is CASSLSPRVRYGYTF. The chain couples TRBV27 to TRBJ1-2; D is undetermined. Trimming shortened V by 0 bases and J by 4 bases, and 12 bases separated the two germline ends. Germline V lookup: CDR1 MNHEY, CDR2 SMNVEV (reference sequence). This CDR3 is built from 15 residues.

The chain combines TRBV28 with TRBJ2-3, with TRBD2 matching 8 bases. The CDR3 totals 15 residues. Germline V gene data show CDR1 as MDHEN and CDR2 as SYDVKM. After removal of 3 bases from V and 4 bases from J, the junction contained 6 bases not matched to a gene. In DNA form, the CDR3 reads TGTGCCAGCAGTTTGGGCGGGAGGAATGCAGATACGCAGTATTTT. Protein: CASSLGGRNADTQYF.

V and J are TRBV6-5 and TRBJ1-5; TRBD1 matches 7 bases. Looked up from germline, CDR1 is MNHEY and CDR2 is SVGAGI. V dropped 6 bases and J dropped 9; count of bases not matched to a gene: 5. The CDR3 is 12 residues long. CDR3 sequence reads: CASRDQGGPQHF. CDR3 DNA sequence: TGTGCCAGCAGGGACCAGGGGGGGCCCCAGCATTTT.

The chain combines TRBV24-1 with TRBJ2-1; no clear D. Germline V gene sequence: CDR1 KGHDR, CDR2 SFDVKD. V was cut by 1 base and J by 5 bases, with 2 bases left in between. This CDR3 comprises 12 residues. CDR3 amino acids: CATSDFDNEQFF. CDR3 nucleotides: TGTGCCACCAGTGATTTCGACAATGAGCAGTTCTTC.

The rearrangement links TRBV12-3 or TRBV12-4 to TRBJ2-7; TRBD2 matches 8 bases. The CDR3 runs 13 residues. The ends lost 5 bases at V and 6 bases at J; junction bases unmatched: 6. The CDR3 region has the DNA TGTGCCAGCAGTCTTAGCGGGATCGGCGAGCAGTACTTC. Amino acids: CASSLSGIGEQYF.

The V and J genes are TRBV6-5 and TRBJ2-2; TRBD1 is a possible D gene (5 bases). From germline, CDR1 is MNHEY and CDR2 SVGAGI. Trimming took off 6 bases at V and 6 bases at J, with 11 bases between the two ends. The CDR3 covers 13 residues. The CDR3 region is CASRSQGPGELFF. Here the CDR3 DNA reads TGTGCCAGCAGGAGTCAGGGTCCCGGGGAGCTGTTTTTT.

This chain joins TRBV10-1 and TRBJ2-1, with 12 bases aligning to TRBD2. Germline CDR1 reads WNHNN; CDR2 reads SYGVQD (reference sequence). The V gene end was trimmed by 2 bases and the J gene end by 5 bases; junction bases not matched to a gene: 16. CDR3 length: 20 residues. This chain's CDR3 is CASSEGGRTSGELGHNEQFF. Here the CDR3 DNA reads TGCGCCAGCAGTGAGGGCGGTAGGACTAGCGGGGAGCTTGGACACAATGAGCAGTTCTTC.

The rearrangement joins TRBV7-9 to TRBJ2-2; 7 nucleotides line up with TRBD1. V lost 4 bases and J lost 1; bases outside the gene matches: 3. This CDR3 comprises 15 residues. Germline V gene sequence: CDR1 SEHNR, CDR2 FQNEAQ (reference sequence). CDR3 DNA: TGTGCCAGCAGCTCCAGGACAGGGAACACCGGGGAGCTGTTTTTT. Residues: CASSSRTGNTGELFF.

The chain uses TRBV19 and TRBJ2-3, with 7 bases that match TRBD2. The CDR3 spans 14 residues. Germline V lookup: CDR1 LNHDA, CDR2 SQIVND (reference sequence). Unmatched junction bases numbered 5, after V lost 4 bases and J lost 4 bases. CDR3 region: CASSRTGGSDTQYF. The DNA of the CDR3 is TGTGCCAGTAGTAGGACGGGGGGATCAGATACGCAGTATTTT.

This clone was seen a few times. The V call is TRBV24-1, the J call TRBJ2-2; TRBD1 aligns across 9 bases. The V gene's germline CDR1 is KGHDR and CDR2 SFDVKD. With V trimmed by 10 bases and J by 7 bases, 6 bases remained unmatched. The CDR3 covers 13 residues. The CDR3 loop is CATGGQGVGELFF. The CDR3 bases are TGTGCCACAGGGGGACAGGGTGTCGGGGAGCTGTTTTTT.

CDR3 DNA sequence: TGTGCCAGCAGCCAGGGGGGGACAGGGGGCGAGGGGGCCCAGCATTTT. Residues: CASSQGGTGGEGAQHF. The V gene is TRBV4-2, the J gene TRBJ1-5; TRBD1 agrees at 12 bases. Germline assignment: CDR1 LGHNA and CDR2 YNFKEQ. J lost 11 bases, V lost 3 bases, and 11 bases had no gene match. This CDR3 contains 16 residues.

The chain couples TRBV28 to TRBJ2-5; 8 nucleotides match TRBD1. CDR3 length: 13 amino acids. CDR1 and CDR2 (germline): MDHEN, SYDVKM. V was clipped by 8 bases and J by 4 bases; unmatched bases: 6. The DNA of the CDR3 is TGTGCCAGCCAGGGGGCCACCCGAGAGACCCAGTACTTC. It encodes CASQGATRETQYF.

The chain recombines TRBV6-5 with TRBJ2-4, with 9 bases fitting TRBD1. The V gene end was trimmed by 2 bases and the J gene end by 4 bases; junction bases not matched to a gene: 3. This CDR3 has 15 residues. Germline V gene sequence: CDR1 MNHEY, CDR2 SVGAGI. The CDR3 bases are TGTGCCAGCAGTTACGGGGACAGGGCGAAAAACATTCAGTACTTC. It specifies CASSYGDRAKNIQYF.

This clone occurred a few times. J is TRBJ2-7 and V is TRBV19; D may be TRBD2 (6 bases). The CDR3 consists of 15 residues. Germline CDR1 is LNHDA and CDR2 is SQIVND (reference sequence). The germline V and J ends were trimmed by 5 bases and 3 bases, with 17 bases remaining between them. In DNA form, the CDR3 reads TGTGCCAGTAGTCCGGGACTGGTCTCCCTCTACGAGCAGTACTTC. Its protein is CASSPGLVSLYEQYF.

V and J are TRBV6-5 and TRBJ1-5; D is perhaps TRBD1 (6 bases). The germline CDR1 and CDR2 sequences are MNHEY and SVGAGI. This CDR3 is built from 14 residues. The V end lost 2 bases, the J end lost 10 bases, and 15 bases lay between the germline ends. The CDR3 sequence: CASSYGGRGHPQHF. The CDR3, as DNA: TGTGCCAGCAGTTACGGGGGCAGAGGACATCCCCAGCATTTT.

V usage is TRBV19 and J usage is TRBJ2-5; 7 nucleotides line up with TRBD1. The CDR3 extends over 11 amino acids. Germline CDR1 is LNHDA and CDR2 is SQIVND (reference sequence). Trimming at V came to 7 bases and at J to 7 bases, leaving 3 bases not matched to a gene. The CDR3 sequence is CASTGGWTQYF. The CDR3 coding sequence is TGTGCCAGTACAGGGGGATGGACCCAGTACTTC.

The CDR3: CASSVAGTPTMSTFF. The CDR3 DNA is TGTGCCAGCAGCGTAGCCGGGACTCCTACAATGAGCACGTTCTTC. This chain links TRBV9 with TRBJ2-1; D perhaps matches TRBD2 (6 bases). With 0 bases removed from V and 15 bases from J, the gap between germline ends came to 22 bases. This CDR3 has 15 amino acids. Looked up from germline, CDR1 is SGDLS and CDR2 is YYNGEE.

This chain uses TRBV29-1 with TRBJ1-5; D is unresolved. CDR3 length: 13 residues. Trimming removed 6 bases from V and 3 bases from J, with 12 bases in between. Germline loops: CDR1 SQVTM, CDR2 ANQGSEA. The CDR3 nucleotides read TGCAGCGTAAGCCGCGGCGTCAATCAGCCCCAGCATTTT. This sequence encodes CSVSRGVNQPQHF.

Concerning this clone itself: An end of the junction does not agree with germline; a read error may underlie this. The chain employs TRBV7-7 and TRBJ2-5, with a possible D match to TRBD2 (6 bases). Germline lookup yields CDR1 SSHAT and CDR2 FNYEAQ (reference sequence). This CDR3 comprises 14 residues. This CDR3 is CASSRMGGQETQYF. The CDR3 DNA reads TGTGCTAGCAGCCGAATGGGGGGCCAAGAGACCCAGTACTTC.

The chain carries TRBV6-5 and TRBJ1-4; 8 bases are shared with TRBD1. V shed 6 bases and J 7 bases; nucleotides not matched to a gene: 10. Germline CDR1 is MNHEY and CDR2 is SVGAGI. The CDR3 totals 15 residues. The CDR3 protein is CASSLRDRRSEKLFF. CDR3 coding DNA: TGTGCCAGCAGCTTAAGGGACAGGCGAAGTGAAAAACTGTTTTTT.

The J gene is TRBJ1-1, the V gene TRBV24-1, with D unresolved. CDR1 is KGHDR, CDR2 SFDVKD, per germline. This CDR3 is 11 amino acids long. Trimming stripped 5 bases from V and 7 bases from J, with 7 bases between. The CDR3 loop reads CATSARFEAFF. The CDR3 DNA follows: TGTGCCACCAGTGCTAGATTTGAAGCTTTCTTT.